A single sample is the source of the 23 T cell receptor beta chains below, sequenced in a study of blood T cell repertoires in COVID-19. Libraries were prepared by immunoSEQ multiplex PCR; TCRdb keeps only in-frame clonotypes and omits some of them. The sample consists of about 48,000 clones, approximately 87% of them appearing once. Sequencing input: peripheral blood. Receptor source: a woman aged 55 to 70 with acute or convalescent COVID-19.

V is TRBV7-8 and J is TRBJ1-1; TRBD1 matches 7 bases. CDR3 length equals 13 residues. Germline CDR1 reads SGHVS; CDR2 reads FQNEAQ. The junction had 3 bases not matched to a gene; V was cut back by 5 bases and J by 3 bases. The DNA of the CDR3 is TGTGCCAGCAGCAAACAGGGGTACACTGAAGCTTTCTTT. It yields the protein CASSKQGYTEAFF. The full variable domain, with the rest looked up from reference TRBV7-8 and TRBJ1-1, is GAGVSQSPRYKVAKRGQDVALRCDPISGHVSLFWYQQALGQGPEFLTYFQNEAQLDKSGLPSDRFFAERPEGSVSTLKIQRTQQEDSAVYLCASSKQGYTEAFFGQGTRLTVV.

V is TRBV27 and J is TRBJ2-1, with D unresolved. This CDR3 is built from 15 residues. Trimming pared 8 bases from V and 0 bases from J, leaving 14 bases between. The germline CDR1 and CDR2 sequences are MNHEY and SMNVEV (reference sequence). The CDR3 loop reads CASRTLRVSYNEQFF. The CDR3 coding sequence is TGTGCCAGCCGAACTCTACGGGTCTCCTACAATGAGCAGTTCTTC.

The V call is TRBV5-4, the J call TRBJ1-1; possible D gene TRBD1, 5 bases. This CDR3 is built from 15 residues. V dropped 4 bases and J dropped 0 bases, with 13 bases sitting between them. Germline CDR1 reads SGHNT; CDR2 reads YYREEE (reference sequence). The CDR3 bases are TGTGCCAGCAGCCCCGGTGGGGGGTTGAACACTGAAGCTTTCTTT. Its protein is CASSPGGGLNTEAFF.

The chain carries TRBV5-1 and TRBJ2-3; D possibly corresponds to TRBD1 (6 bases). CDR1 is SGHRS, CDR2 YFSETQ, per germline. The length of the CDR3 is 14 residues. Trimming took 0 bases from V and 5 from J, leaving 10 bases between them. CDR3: CASSLEQGRDTQYF. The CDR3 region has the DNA TGCGCCAGCAGCTTGGAACAGGGTCGAGATACGCAGTATTTT.

The CDR3 DNA sequence: TGTGCCATCCAGCGGGGGGTTGGAAACACCATATATTTT. Translation gives CAIQRGVGNTIYF. The V call is TRBV2, the J call TRBJ1-3; perhaps TRBD1 as D (5 bases). The CDR3 contains 13 residues. The germline V and J ends were trimmed by 10 bases and 3 bases, with 13 bases remaining between them. The germline gives CDR1 SNHLY, CDR2 FYNNEI.

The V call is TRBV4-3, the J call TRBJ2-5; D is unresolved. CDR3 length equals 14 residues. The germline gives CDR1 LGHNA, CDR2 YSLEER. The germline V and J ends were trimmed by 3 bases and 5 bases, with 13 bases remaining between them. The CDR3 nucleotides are TGCGCCAGCAGCCAGGAATGGGCCGAGGAGACCCAGTACTTC. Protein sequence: CASSQEWAEETQYF.

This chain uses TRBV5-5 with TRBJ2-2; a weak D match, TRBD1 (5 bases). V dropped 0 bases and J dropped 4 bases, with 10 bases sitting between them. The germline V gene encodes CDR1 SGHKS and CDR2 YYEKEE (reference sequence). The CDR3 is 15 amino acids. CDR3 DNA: TGTGCCAGCAGCTTGGGTCAGGGCCTCACCGGGGAGCTGTTTTTT. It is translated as CASSLGQGLTGELFF.

The CDR3 nucleotides are TGCAGCGGAGAGACTAGCACAGATACGCAGTATTTT. It is translated as CSGETSTDTQYF. The chain has TRBV29-1 and TRBJ2-3; D not resolved. This CDR3 has 12 amino acids. The germline V gene has CDR1 SQVTM and CDR2 ANQGSEA. V lost 7 bases, J lost 0 bases, and 8 bases lay in between.

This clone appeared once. The CDR3: CASRDILAGAQETQYF. CDR3 coding DNA: TGCGCCAGCAGGGATATACTAGCGGGGGCCCAAGAGACCCAGTACTTC. V and J are TRBV4-1 and TRBJ2-5, with 11 positions matching TRBD2. Germline CDR1 is MGHRA and CDR2 is YSYEKL. After removal of 6 bases from V and 1 base from J, the junction contained 7 bases not matched to a gene. The CDR3 is 16 residues long.

The CDR3 reads CASSPRTGGLNQPQHF. As DNA, the CDR3 is TGTGCCAGCAGTCCGAGGACAGGGGGTCTCAATCAGCCCCAGCATTTT. The V call is TRBV6-6, the J call TRBJ1-5, with TRBD1 identical over 10 bases. Trimming at V came to 5 bases and at J to 3 bases, leaving 7 bases not matched to a gene. CDR1 is MNHNY and CDR2 is SVGAGI in the germline V gene (reference sequence). This CDR3 has 16 amino acids.

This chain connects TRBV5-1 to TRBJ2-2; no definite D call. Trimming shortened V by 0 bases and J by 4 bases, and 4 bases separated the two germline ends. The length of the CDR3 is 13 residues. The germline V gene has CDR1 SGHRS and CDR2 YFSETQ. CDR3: CASSLDGTGELFF. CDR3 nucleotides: TGCGCCAGCAGCTTGGACGGCACCGGGGAGCTGTTTTTT.

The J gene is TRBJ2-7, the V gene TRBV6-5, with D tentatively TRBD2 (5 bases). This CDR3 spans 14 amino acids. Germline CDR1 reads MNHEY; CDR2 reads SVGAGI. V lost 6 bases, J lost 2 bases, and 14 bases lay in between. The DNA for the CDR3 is TGTGCCAGCAGGAGGGAGACCCTAGCCTACGAGCAGTACTTC. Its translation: CASRRETLAYEQYF.

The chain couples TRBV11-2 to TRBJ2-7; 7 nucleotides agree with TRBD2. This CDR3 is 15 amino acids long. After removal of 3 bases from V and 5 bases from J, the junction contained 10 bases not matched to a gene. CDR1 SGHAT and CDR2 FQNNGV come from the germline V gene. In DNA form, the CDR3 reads TGTGCCAGCAGCTTCCAAGGTCGGGGGGAGGACGAGCAGTACTTC. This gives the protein CASSFQGRGEDEQYF.

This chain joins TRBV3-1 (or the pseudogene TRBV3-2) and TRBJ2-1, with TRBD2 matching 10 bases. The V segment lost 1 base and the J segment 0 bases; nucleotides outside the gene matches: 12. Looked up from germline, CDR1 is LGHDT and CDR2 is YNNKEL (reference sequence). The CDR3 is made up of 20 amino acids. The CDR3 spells CASSQASSWLAGASYNEQFF. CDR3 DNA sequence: TGTGCCAGCAGCCAAGCGTCGAGTTGGCTAGCGGGAGCCTCCTACAATGAGCAGTTCTTC.

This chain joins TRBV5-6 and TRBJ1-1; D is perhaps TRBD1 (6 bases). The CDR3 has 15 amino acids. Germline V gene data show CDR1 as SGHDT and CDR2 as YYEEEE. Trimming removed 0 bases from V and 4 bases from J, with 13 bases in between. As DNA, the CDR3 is TGTGCCAGCAGCTTGGGTACAGGGTTGGCCACTGAAGCTTTCTTT. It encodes CASSLGTGLATEAFF.

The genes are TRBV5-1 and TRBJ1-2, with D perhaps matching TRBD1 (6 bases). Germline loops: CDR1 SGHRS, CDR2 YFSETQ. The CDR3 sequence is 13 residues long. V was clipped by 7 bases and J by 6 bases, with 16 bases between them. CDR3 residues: CASAHRERDGYTF. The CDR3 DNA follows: TGCGCCAGCGCCCACAGGGAAAGGGATGGCTACACCTTC.

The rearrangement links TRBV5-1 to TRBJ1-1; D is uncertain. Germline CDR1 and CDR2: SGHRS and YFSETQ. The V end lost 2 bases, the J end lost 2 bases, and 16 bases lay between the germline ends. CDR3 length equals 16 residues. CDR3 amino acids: CASSLRPGTDNTEAFF. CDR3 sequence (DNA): TGCGCCAGCAGCTTACGACCGGGAACAGATAACACTGAAGCTTTCTTT.

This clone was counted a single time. CDR3 protein: CASSQAPGGAGGKNEQFF. CDR3 sequence (DNA): TGCGCCAGCAGCCAAGCCCCGGGGGGAGCGGGAGGCAAGAATGAGCAGTTCTTC. V and J are TRBV4-3 and TRBJ2-1; 9 bases agree with TRBD2. V trimming: 1 base; J trimming: 7 bases; junction bases outside the gene matches: 14. This CDR3 has 18 residues. Germline CDR1 reads LGHNA; CDR2 reads YSLEER.

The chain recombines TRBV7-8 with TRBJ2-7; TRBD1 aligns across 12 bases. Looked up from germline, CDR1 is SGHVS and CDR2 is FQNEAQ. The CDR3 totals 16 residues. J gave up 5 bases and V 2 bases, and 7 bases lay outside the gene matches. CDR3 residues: CASSLSGQGAIHEQYF. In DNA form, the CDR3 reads TGTGCCAGCAGCTTATCGGGACAGGGGGCGATCCACGAGCAGTACTTC.

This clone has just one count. The CDR3 reads CASSVMTDFYGYTF. The CDR3 DNA reads as TGTGCCAGCAGCGTCATGACAGATTTTTATGGCTACACCTTC. The gene calls are TRBV5-4 and TRBJ1-2; D possibly corresponds to TRBD1 (5 bases). The V gene's germline CDR1 is SGHNT and CDR2 YYREEE (reference sequence). Trimming pared 4 bases from V and 5 bases from J, leaving 15 bases between. This CDR3 contains 14 residues.

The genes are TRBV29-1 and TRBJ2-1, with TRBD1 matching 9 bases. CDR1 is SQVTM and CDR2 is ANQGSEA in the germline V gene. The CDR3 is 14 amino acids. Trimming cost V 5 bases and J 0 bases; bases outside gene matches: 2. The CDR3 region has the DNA TGCAGCGTTAAACAGGGGGCCTCCTACAATGAGCAGTTCTTC. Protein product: CSVKQGASYNEQFF.

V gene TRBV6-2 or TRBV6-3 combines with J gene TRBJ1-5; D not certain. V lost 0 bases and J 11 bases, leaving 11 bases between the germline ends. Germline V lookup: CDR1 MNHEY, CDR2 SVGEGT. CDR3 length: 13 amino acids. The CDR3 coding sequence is TGTGCCAGCAGTTACTCCACGCCGGTCTCCCAGCATTTT. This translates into CASSYSTPVSQHF.

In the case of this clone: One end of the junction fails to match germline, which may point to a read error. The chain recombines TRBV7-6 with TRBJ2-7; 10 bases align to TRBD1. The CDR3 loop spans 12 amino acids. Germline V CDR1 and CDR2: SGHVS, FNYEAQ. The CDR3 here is CASSSTGTGVFF. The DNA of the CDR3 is TGTGCCAGCAGCAGCACCGGGACAGGGGTCTTCTTC.